Reported below is one T cell receptor (beta chain). What antigen it recognizes has not been identified. The input lacks base qualities; no much larger clone sits a single base away. The protocol used for the library was multiplex PCR. Sequencer: Illumina HiSeq 2500. Following protocols modified from ARM-PCR, the researchers constructed TCRbeta libraries through three rounds of nested PCR with primers (Table S4). Before sequencing, PCR products in the 200-500 bp range were cut out of the gel and cleaned up using the QIAquick gel extraction kit. Under the source paper's analysis protocol: Reads were cleaned using Trimmomatic, were merged into complete CDR3 sequences using FLASH, and were assigned to V(D)J germline segments using MiTCR. Clonal diversity was computed as the inverse Simpson's index with VDJtools. A read counted as productive if the sequence was in-frame and lacked a premature stop codon. TCRdb reprocessing: public reads trimmed at Q25 with fastp, clones called with MiXCR, in-frame beta chains kept. Duplicate CDR3 protein sequences are folded into a single record with the most common DNA and genes. None of the V and J calls come from the authors' own analysis; TCRdb made them. The sample data list tens of thousands of distinct CDR3 sequences, and 55% to 70% of these were observed just once. The ten largest clonotypes hold around 20% of the sample.

The data belong to a study of tumor and adjacent non-tumor tissue in lung cancer (dated 2018 in TCRdb). With respect to the entire study: Of the cohort, 11 to 12 patients had adenocarcinoma, 2 had squamous cell carcinoma and 1 had small cell lung cancer. The study compared bulk TCRbeta repertoires from lung tumor tissue and matched distant non-tumor lung tissue of some 15 lung cancer patients. For each patient, one tumor sample and one normal lung sample were taken, giving about 31 paired specimens that underwent TCRbeta CDR3 sequencing. Among the 15 or so patients, ages ranged from roughly 30 to 85 years, roughly 10 were men and 5 were women, and disease was TNM stage I to III. Sequencing produced approximately 130 million productive TCRbeta reads in total, an average of approximately 4 million reads per sample.

The germline V gene specifies SGHDT as CDR1 and YYEEEE as CDR2. The CDR3 runs 13 amino acids, cysteine and phenylalanine included. Solely the CDR3 DNA is kept, with 39 bases framed from the first base. A distance of 11 bases separates the germline ends of V and J, which lose 4 bases and 3 bases respectively. The paper as a whole reports these results and caveats: Significantly higher TCR diversity was found in younger patients, and higher tumor TCR diversity was associated with shorter overall and disease-free survival. Neither the sequencing platform nor unique molecular identifiers are named or mentioned anywhere in the methods. A significantly larger cumulative share of the repertoire was made up by the top 100 clones in normal lung than in tumor tissue. Tumor tissue showed significantly greater TCR diversity (inverse Simpson) than normal lung tissue (431.37 vs 166.20, P = 0.0075, Mann-Whitney U test). With only approximately 15 patients in the cohort, the authors noted that larger samples and more detailed clinical data are needed. Because peripheral blood was not sequenced, the blood TCRbeta repertoires of the lung cancer patients in the study went unexamined.

RNA was isolated from bulk, unsorted tissue, and RNA quality was assessed with a NanoDrop ND-1000 and an Agilent 2100. The donors were newly diagnosed lung cancer patients admitted for thoracic surgery in China from August to November 2014 who had not received prior chemotherapy. Patients with previous radiotherapy or chemotherapy, or with another concurrent cancer, were excluded from the study. Pieces of surgical tissue measuring roughly 1-2.1 cm3 were kept in RNAlater solution and held at -80 degrees C until needed. The chain is made from TRBV5-6 and TRBJ2-7; TRBD2 could be the D gene, as 5 bases match. This TCR came from a man between 50 and 59 years old with non-small cell lung cancer. The sample consisted of lung tumor tissue. The bases read TGTGCCAGCAGCCTCCGGGATAACTACGAGCAGTACTTC. The encoded protein is CASSLRDNYEQYF.